The rows below give T cell receptor beta chains drawn from one sample of a study of T cells in Graves' hyperthyroidism and ophthalmopathy. In TCRdb, the multiplex PCR reads were re-called with MiXCR into one record per CDR3 protein. This sample has fewer than 900,000 distinct CDR3 sequences, with about 15% found just once. The sequenced material came from blood. Receptors were obtained from a man between 18 and 29 years old with Graves' hyperthyroidism. CDR3s include the opening cysteine and the closing phenylalanine or tryptophan. A D gene is named only where the DNA matches it firmly. Part of the rows lack a size; the others show once, few, many or a class for expanded clones.

-,-,TRBJ1-2,TRBV5-1,CASSPDGPYGYTF,TGCGCCAGCAGCCCGGACGGACCCTATGGCTACACCTTC
many,-,TRBJ2-7,TRBV7-2,CASSFKFDRYEQYF,TGTGCCAGCAGCTTTAAGTTCGACCGATACGAGCAGTACTTC
few,-,TRBJ2-1,TRBV6-4,CASSDSPGAFGEQFF,TGTGCCAGCAGTGACTCCCCAGGGGCCTTTGGTGAGCAGTTCTTC
many,-,TRBJ2-3,TRBV18,CASSPSDTPVTDTQYF,TGTGCCAGCTCACCCTCGGACACCCCAGTCACAGATACGCAGTATTTT
many,TRBD1,TRBJ2-7,TRBV18,CASSRYQDRDHEQYF,TGTGCCAGCTCACGGTATCAGGACAGGGACCACGAGCAGTACTTC
many,TRBD1,TRBJ1-1,TRBV5-1,CASGTGGVVNTEAFF,TGCGCCAGCGGGACAGGGGGGGTCGTGAACACTGAAGCTTTCTTT
-,-,TRBJ1-2,TRBV12-3/TRBV12-4,CASSLSQGRSYGYTF,TGTGCCAGCAGTTTATCCCAGGGTCGGAGCTATGGCTACACCTTC
-,-,TRBJ2-7,TRBV29-1,CSVEAGRSYEQYF,TGCAGCGTAGAGGCCGGGCGATCCTACGAGCAGTACTTC
many,-,TRBJ1-1,TRBV5-5,CASSLIPNEAFF,TGTGCCAGCAGCTTGATCCCGAATGAAGCTTTCTTT
many,-,TRBJ1-5,TRBV7-8,CASSVNGGLNQPQHF,TGTGCCAGCAGCGTCAATGGGGGCCTCAATCAGCCCCAGCATTTT
few,-,TRBJ1-6,TRBV28,CASSPGRSGAPLHF,TGTGCCAGCAGCCCGGGACGCTCTGGGGCACCCCTCCACTTT
many,-,TRBJ2-7,TRBV15,CATGIGKFTYEQYF,TGTGCCACGGGGATTGGCAAATTTACCTACGAGCAGTACTTC
many,-,TRBJ2-7,TRBV4-1,CASSQTESYEQYF,TGCGCCAGCAGCCAAACAGAGTCCTACGAGCAGTACTTC
-,-,TRBJ1-4,TRBV30,CAWSVPLGASEKLFF,TGTGCCTGGAGTGTACCTTTAGGGGCCAGTGAAAAACTGTTTTTT
-,-,TRBJ1-2,TRBV7-9,CASSLALAGAHYGYTF,TGTGCCAGCAGCTTAGCGCTTGCAGGGGCCCATTATGGCTACACCTTC
-,TRBD1,TRBJ1-1,TRBV7-3,CASSRRQGANTEAFF,TGCGCCAGCAGCCGGAGACAGGGAGCAAACACTGAAGCTTTCTTT
many,-,TRBJ2-3,TRBV11-2,CASSLEKRSSDTQYF,TGTGCCAGCAGCTTGGAAAAGAGGTCCTCAGATACGCAGTATTTT
many,TRBD1,TRBJ2-7,TRBV6-6,CASSYSGLRGPDEQYF,TGTGCCAGCAGTTACTCAGGGTTGAGGGGGCCCGACGAGCAGTACTTC
many,-,TRBJ2-1,TRBV20-1,CSAEPDYNEQFF,TGCAGTGCGGAGCCTGACTACAATGAGCAGTTCTTC
few,-,TRBJ2-7,TRBV4-1,CASSQEPQVIAYEQYF,TGCGCCAGCAGCCAAGAACCGCAGGTGATTGCCTACGAGCAGTACTTC
many,-,TRBJ2-1,TRBV20-1,CSARGGETGRYNEQFF,TGCAGTGCTAGAGGGGGGGAGACAGGGCGATACAATGAGCAGTTCTTC
many,-,TRBJ1-1,TRBV7-2,CASSLGRAGAFF,TGTGCCAGCAGCCTGGGGAGGGCGGGAGCTTTCTTT
-,-,TRBJ1-2,TRBV24-1,CAASTGLYGYTF,TGTGCCGCTTCGACAGGCCTCTATGGCTACACCTTC
few,TRBD2,TRBJ2-3,TRBV10-3,CAAGTSVNTDTQYF,TGTGCCGCCGGGACTAGCGTTAACACAGATACGCAGTATTTT
-,-,TRBJ1-5,TRBV29-1,CSVRESNQPQHF,TGCAGCGTGAGGGAAAGCAATCAGCCCCAGCATTTT
many,TRBD2,TRBJ2-1,TRBV6-2/TRBV6-3,CASRATSASYNEQFF,TGTGCCAGCAGAGCGACTAGCGCCTCCTACAATGAGCAGTTCTTC
many,-,TRBJ2-7,TRBV6-1,CASSYEGSYEQYF,TGTGCCAGCAGTTATGAGGGATCCTACGAGCAGTACTTC
few,-,TRBJ2-7,TRBV20-1,CSARDPKGDPYEQYF,TGCAGTGCTAGAGATCCGAAAGGGGACCCCTACGAGCAGTACTTC
many,TRBD1,TRBJ2-7,TRBV7-9,CASSLAGTGGDEQYF,TGTGCCAGCAGCTTAGCGGGGACAGGGGGCGACGAGCAGTACTTC
-,-,TRBJ1-1,TRBV5-1,CASSLMGSNTEAFF,TGCGCCAGCAGCTTGATGGGCTCCAACACTGAAGCTTTCTTT
few,-,TRBJ2-7,TRBV7-9,CASSSTGLPYEQYF,TGTGCCAGCAGCTCTACAGGGTTACCCTACGAGCAGTACTTC
many,-,TRBJ2-7,TRBV7-6,CASSLNRRDEQYF,TGTGCCAGCAGCTTAAACAGGCGGGACGAGCAGTACTTC
-,-,TRBJ2-7,TRBV7-9,CASSSSGQNYEQYF,TGTGCCAGCAGCTCGTCGGGGCAGAACTACGAGCAGTACTTC